This T cell receptor (beta chain) was sequenced for a study of T cells in Graves' hyperthyroidism and ophthalmopathy. Per germline, CDR1 SGHDT and CDR2 YYEEEE. V was shortened by 1 base and J by 7 bases, with 12 bases between the two germline ends. The CDR3 is 13 amino acids. This clonotype showed up just a few times. Sampled blood dates from first hyperthyroidism diagnosis, and it precedes any ophthalmopathy symptoms. Out of around 10 ml of fresh peripheral blood came the PBMCs. The TCR beta CDR3 regions underwent amplification using RNA transcripts as the source. HTBI primers were employed in a first-round RT-PCR of the TCR CDR3. TCRdb fed the multiplex PCR reads into MiXCR, producing one record per CDR3 protein. The sample has roughly 580,000 distinct CDR3 sequences, about 15% seen once.

The sequenced sample consisted of blood. The chain uses TRBV5-6 and TRBJ2-7; weak D call: TRBD1 (7 bases). This receptor was obtained from a woman in her 30s with Graves' hyperthyroidism that later progressed to Graves' ophthalmopathy. The DNA for the CDR3 is TGTGCCAGCAGCTTGCAGTCAGGGGGGGAGCAGTACTTC. As protein: CASSLQSGGEQYF.